What follows is one T cell receptor (beta chain) and its context. Its antigen remains unidentified. This may come from a read error, since a much larger clone is one base off. Using unique molecular identifiers, the investigators prepared the TCRbeta library. TCRdb used MiXCR to reprocess the PCR reads, holding one entry per CDR3 protein. The profile shows roughly 500,000 distinct CDR3 sequences, about 11% of them singletons. The source of the sample is a study of T-cell reconstitution after alpha-beta-depleted transplantation in children. Overall study results and limits: A year post-transplant, T-cell counts and diversity derived mostly from newly produced T cells. Elevated TCRbeta diversity at day 60 was traced, in some patients, to surviving recipient T cells and thymic progenitors. It was reported that alpha-beta T cells came from several hundred expanded graft clones (about two months after transplant).

This receptor was taken from a child aged 2 to 10 with inherited bone marrow failure, due to receive a stem cell transplant. The source was PBMCs, collected before TCRalphabeta/CD19-depleted stem cell transplant.

CDR3 residues: CSATLAREPGNEQFF. The CDR3, as DNA: TGCAGTGCTACCCTAGCGAGAGAGCCTGGCAATGAGCAGTTCTTC. This sequence joins TRBV20-1 and TRBJ2-1, with D perhaps matching TRBD2 (6 bases). Per germline, CDR1 DFQATT and CDR2 SNEGSKA (reference sequence). The CDR3 consists of 15 residues. Trimming stripped 4 bases from V and 6 bases from J, with 19 bases between.